This T cell receptor beta chain was retrieved from a study of OX40 agonist ivuxolimab in advanced cancers. V lost 4 bases to trimming and J lost 1 base; unmatched junction nucleotides: 3. This CDR3 is 16 amino acids long. CDR1 and CDR2 (germline): SNHLY, FYNNEI. The repertoire was sequenced with immunoSEQ multiplex PCR; TCRdb's copy has only in-frame clones and lacks some. Among tens of thousands of clones listed, more than 85% were seen once. Broader study findings: In the 0.1 to 3.0 mg/kg range, CD4+ and CD8+ blood T cells had expanded clonally by week 6.

The sample holds a few counts of this clone. What it binds is not known. The chain employs TRBV2 and TRBJ1-5; TRBD1 agrees at 11 bases. This specimen was CD4+ or CD8+ T cells sorted from blood, taken in a trial of the OX40 agonist ivuxolimab. The TCR was taken from an adult with an advanced solid tumor such as melanoma, head and neck, liver or kidney cancer. This CDR3 is CASSGTGGRSNQPQHF. The DNA for the CDR3 is TGTGCCAGCAGTGGGACAGGGGGCCGAAGCAATCAGCCCCAGCATTTT.